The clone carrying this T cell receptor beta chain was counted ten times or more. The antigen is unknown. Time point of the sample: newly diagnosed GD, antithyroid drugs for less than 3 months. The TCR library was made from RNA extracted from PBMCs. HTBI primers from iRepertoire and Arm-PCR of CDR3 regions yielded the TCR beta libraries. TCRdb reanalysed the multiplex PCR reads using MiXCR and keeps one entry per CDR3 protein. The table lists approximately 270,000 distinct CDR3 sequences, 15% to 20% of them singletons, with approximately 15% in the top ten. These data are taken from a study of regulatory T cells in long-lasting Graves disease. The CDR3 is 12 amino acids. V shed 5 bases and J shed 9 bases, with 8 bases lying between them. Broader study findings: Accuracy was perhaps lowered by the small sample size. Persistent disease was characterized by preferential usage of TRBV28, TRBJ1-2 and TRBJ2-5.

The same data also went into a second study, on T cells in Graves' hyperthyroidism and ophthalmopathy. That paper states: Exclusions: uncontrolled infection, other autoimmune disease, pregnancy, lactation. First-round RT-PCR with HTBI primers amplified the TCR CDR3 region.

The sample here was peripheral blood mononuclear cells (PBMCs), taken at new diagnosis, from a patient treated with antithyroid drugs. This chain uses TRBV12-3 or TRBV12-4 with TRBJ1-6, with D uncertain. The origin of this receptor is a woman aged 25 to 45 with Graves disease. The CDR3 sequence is CASSPTTSPLHF. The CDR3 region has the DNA TGTGCCAGCAGTCCGACGACTTCACCCCTCCACTTT.